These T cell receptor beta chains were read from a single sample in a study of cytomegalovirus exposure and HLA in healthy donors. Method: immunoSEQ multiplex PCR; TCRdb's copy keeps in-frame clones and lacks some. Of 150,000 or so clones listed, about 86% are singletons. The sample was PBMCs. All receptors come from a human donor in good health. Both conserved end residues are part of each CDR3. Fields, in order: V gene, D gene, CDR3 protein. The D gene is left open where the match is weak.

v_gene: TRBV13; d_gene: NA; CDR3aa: CASSLKDTYSYEQYF
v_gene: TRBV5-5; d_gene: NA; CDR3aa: CASSLLTTYNEQFF
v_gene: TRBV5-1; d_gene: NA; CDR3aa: CASSLGDTQSGYTF
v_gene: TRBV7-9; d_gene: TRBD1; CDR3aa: CASSPGQANEKLFF
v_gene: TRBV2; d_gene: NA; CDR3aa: CASSGERGNNEKLFF
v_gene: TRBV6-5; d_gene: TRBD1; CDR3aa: CASRTGVGTEAFF
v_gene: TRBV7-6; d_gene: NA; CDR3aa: CASSLVLRGDEQFF
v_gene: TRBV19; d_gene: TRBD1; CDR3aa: CATVEGTGATKRQPQHF
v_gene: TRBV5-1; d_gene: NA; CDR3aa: CASTGDYTEAFF
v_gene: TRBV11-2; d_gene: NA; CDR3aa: CASSLRGEQYF